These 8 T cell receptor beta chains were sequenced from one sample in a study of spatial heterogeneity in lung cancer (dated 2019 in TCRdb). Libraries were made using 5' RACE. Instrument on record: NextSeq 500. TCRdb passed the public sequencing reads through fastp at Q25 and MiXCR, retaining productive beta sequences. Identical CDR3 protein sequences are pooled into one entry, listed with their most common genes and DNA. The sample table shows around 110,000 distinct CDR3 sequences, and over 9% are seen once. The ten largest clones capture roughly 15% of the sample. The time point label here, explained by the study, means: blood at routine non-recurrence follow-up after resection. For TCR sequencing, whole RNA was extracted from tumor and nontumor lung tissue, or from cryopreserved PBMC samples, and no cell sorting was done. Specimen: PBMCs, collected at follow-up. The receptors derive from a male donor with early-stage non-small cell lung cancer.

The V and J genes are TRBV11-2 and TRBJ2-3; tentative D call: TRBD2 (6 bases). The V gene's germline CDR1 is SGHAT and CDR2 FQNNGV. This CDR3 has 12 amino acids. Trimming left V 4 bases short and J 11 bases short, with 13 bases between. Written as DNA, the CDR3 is TGTGCCAGCAGCTCAGGAGGGGCAGGGCAGTATTTT. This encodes CASSSGGAGQYF. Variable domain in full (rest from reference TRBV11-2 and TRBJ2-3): EAGVAQSPRYKIIEKRQSVAFWCNPISGHATLYWYQQILGQGPKLLIQFQNNGVVDDSQLPKDRFSAERLKGVDSTLKIQPAKLEDSAVYLCASSSGGAGQYFGPGTRLTVL.

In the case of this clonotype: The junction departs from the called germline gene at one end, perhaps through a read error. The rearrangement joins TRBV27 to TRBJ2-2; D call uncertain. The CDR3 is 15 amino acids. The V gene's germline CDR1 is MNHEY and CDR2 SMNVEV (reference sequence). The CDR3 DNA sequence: TGTGCCAGCAATTTATCGCAGACGAACACCGGGGAGCTGTTTTTT. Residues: CASNLSQTNTGELFF.

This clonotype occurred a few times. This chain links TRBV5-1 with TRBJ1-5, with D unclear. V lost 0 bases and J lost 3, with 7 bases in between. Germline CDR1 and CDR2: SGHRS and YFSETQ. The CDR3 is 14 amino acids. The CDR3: CASSLGDFNQPQHF. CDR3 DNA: TGCGCCAGCAGCTTGGGGGATTTCAATCAGCCCCAGCATTTT.

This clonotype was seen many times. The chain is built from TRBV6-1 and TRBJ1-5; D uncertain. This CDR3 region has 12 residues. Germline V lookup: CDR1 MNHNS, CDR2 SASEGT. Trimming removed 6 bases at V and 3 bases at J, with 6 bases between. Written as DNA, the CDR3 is TGTGCCAGCAGAGACTCCAATCAGCCCCAGCATTTT. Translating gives CASRDSNQPQHF.

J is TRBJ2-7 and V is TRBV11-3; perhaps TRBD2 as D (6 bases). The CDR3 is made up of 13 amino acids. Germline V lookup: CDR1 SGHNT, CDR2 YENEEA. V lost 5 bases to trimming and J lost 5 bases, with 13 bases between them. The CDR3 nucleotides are TGTGCCAGCAGCCCCTTTCGGAGGGACGAGCAGTACTTC. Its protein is CASSPFRRDEQYF.

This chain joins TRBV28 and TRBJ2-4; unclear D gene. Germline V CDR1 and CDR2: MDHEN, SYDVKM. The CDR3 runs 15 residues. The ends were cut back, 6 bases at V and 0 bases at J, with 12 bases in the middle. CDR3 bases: TGTGCCAGCAGAGGCCCCAGCTTAGCCAAAAACATTCAGTACTTC. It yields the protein CASRGPSLAKNIQYF.

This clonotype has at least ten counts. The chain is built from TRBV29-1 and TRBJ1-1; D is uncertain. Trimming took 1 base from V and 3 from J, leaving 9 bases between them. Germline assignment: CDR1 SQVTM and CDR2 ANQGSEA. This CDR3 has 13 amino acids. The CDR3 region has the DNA TGCAGCGTTGAAGGTTGGGCAGACACTGAAGCTTTCTTT. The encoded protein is CSVEGWADTEAFF.

CDR3: CSAAKRVSNQPQHF. CDR3 nucleotide sequence: TGCAGTGCTGCGAAACGGGTTAGCAATCAGCCCCAGCATTTT. The chain combines TRBV20-1 with TRBJ1-5, with D unclear. CDR1 is DFQATT and CDR2 is SNEGSKA in the germline V gene (reference sequence). Between the trimmed V and J ends, which lost 5 bases and 0 bases, there was a span of 11 bases. The CDR3 runs 14 residues.